A single sample is the source of the 18 T cell receptor beta chains below, sequenced in a study of cytomegalovirus exposure and HLA in healthy donors. A multiplex PCR was run with 60 Vbeta primers and 13 Jbeta primers. Measured with immunoSEQ multiplex PCR; TCRdb has only the in-frame clones, and not every one. The profile covers roughly 150,000 clones, with nearly 80% appearing a single time and about 2% taken by the ten largest. The sample consisted of PBMCs. The receptors originated from a man younger than 40 in good health and CMV-seronegative.

In regard to this clone: This sample includes further DNA sequences coding for the same CDR3. CDR3 sequence: CASSLGSGRASYNEQFF. The CDR3 DNA follows: TGTGCCAGCAGTTTAGGTAGCGGGAGAGCTTCTTACAATGAGCAGTTCTTC. The genes are TRBV27 and TRBJ2-1; 9 positions agree with TRBD2. The CDR3 loop spans 17 amino acids. Germline V gene lookup returns CDR1 MNHEY and CDR2 SMNVEV (reference sequence). The V and J ends lost 2 bases and 4 bases, in that order; junction bases with no gene match: 9.

The chain uses TRBV11-3 and TRBJ2-7; 7 nucleotides line up with TRBD1. Germline assignment: CDR1 SGHNT and CDR2 YENEEA. Unmatched junction bases numbered 2, after V lost 3 bases and J lost 3 bases. This CDR3 has 13 residues. The CDR3 sequence is CASSLGQSYEQYF. The CDR3 DNA sequence: TGTGCCAGCAGCTTGGGACAGAGCTACGAGCAGTACTTC.

The J gene is TRBJ1-2, the V gene TRBV28, with 7 bases that match TRBD1. The V gene end was trimmed by 2 bases and the J gene end by 6 bases; junction bases not matched to a gene: 6. Germline V lookup: CDR1 MDHEN, CDR2 SYDVKM. This CDR3 is 14 amino acids long. This CDR3 reads CASSLVDRENGYTF. The CDR3, as DNA: TGTGCCAGCAGTTTAGTCGACAGGGAAAATGGCTACACCTTC.

The chain is built from TRBV6-5 and TRBJ1-3, with D tentatively TRBD1 (5 bases). CDR3 length: 16 amino acids. Trimming cost V 0 bases and J 0 bases, with 9 bases left between them. The germline V gene encodes CDR1 MNHEY and CDR2 SVGAGI. In DNA, the CDR3 is TGTGCCAGCAGTTACTCCCCAGGGATCTCTGGAAACACCATATATTTT. Amino acids: CASSYSPGISGNTIYF.

This chain links TRBV27 with TRBJ2-2; D is unresolved. This CDR3 region has 14 residues. Between the trimmed V and J ends, which lost 8 bases and 4 bases, there was a span of 14 bases. Germline V gives CDR1 MNHEY, CDR2 SMNVEV (reference sequence). In DNA form, the CDR3 reads TGTGCCAGCTCCCTAATTAGAACCACCGGGGAGCTGTTTTTT. Translation gives CASSLIRTTGELFF.

This clone was detected only a few times. The chain carries TRBV15 and TRBJ1-1; tentative D call: TRBD1 (6 bases). V was trimmed by 8 bases and J by 0 bases, leaving 7 bases between them. This CDR3 spans 12 amino acids. Germline CDR1 is LNHNV and CDR2 is YYDKDF (reference sequence). CDR3 loop: CATGQMNTEAFF. The CDR3, as DNA: TGTGCCACCGGACAGATGAACACTGAAGCTTTCTTT.

The chain employs TRBV5-4 and TRBJ1-1; 9 bases align to TRBD1. The junction had 7 bases not matched to a gene; V was cut back by 7 bases and J by 0 bases. The CDR3 length is 15 residues. CDR1 and CDR2 (germline): SGHNT, YYREEE (reference sequence). The CDR3 region is CASGGWTGVNTEAFF. CDR3 DNA sequence: TGTGCCAGCGGGGGATGGACAGGGGTGAACACTGAAGCTTTCTTT. Full variable domain (outside the CDR3, taken from reference TRBV5-4 and TRBJ1-1): ETGVTQSPTHLIKTRGQQVTLRCSSQSGHNTVSWYQQALGQGPQFIFQYYREEENGRGNFPPRFSGLQFPNYSSELNVNALELDDSALYLCASGGWTGVNTEAFFGQGTRLTVV.

This clone appeared a single time. The chain links TRBV19 to TRBJ2-7; TRBD2 aligns across 13 bases. V shed 4 bases, J shed 2 bases, and the junction held 8 bases outside the gene matches. This CDR3 comprises 17 residues. Per germline, CDR1 LNHDA and CDR2 SQIVND (reference sequence). The CDR3 spells CASSKQSTSGGAYEQYF. As DNA, the CDR3 is TGTGCCAGTAGTAAACAGAGCACTAGCGGGGGGGCCTACGAGCAGTACTTC.

The rearrangement uses TRBV6-5 and TRBJ1-1; D remains unclear. Deletions cut 1 base from V and 1 base from J, with 10 bases between. CDR3 size: 15 residues. The germline V gene has CDR1 MNHEY and CDR2 SVGAGI. The CDR3 bases are TGTGCCAGCAGTTACTGGGCTCAACCGAACACTGAAGCTTTCTTT. As protein: CASSYWAQPNTEAFF.

The V call is TRBV6-5, the J call TRBJ2-2; 7 bases fit TRBD1. The CDR3 contains 15 residues. Per germline, CDR1 MNHEY and CDR2 SVGAGI. With 2 bases clipped from V and 9 bases from J, the junction kept 9 bases outside the gene matches. The CDR3 protein is CASSYGGQGVWELFF. CDR3 in DNA: TGTGCCAGCAGTTACGGTGGGCAGGGGGTCTGGGAGCTGTTTTTT.

The chain employs TRBV30 and TRBJ1-2; TRBD1 might be the D (5 bases). Germline CDR1 reads GTSNPN; CDR2 reads SVGIG (reference sequence). V was cut by 8 bases and J by 1 base, with 17 bases left in between. The CDR3 sequence is 14 residues long. The CDR3 nucleotides are TGTGCCGCCCGGAGTTCAGGGTATAACTATGGCTACACCTTC. The encoded protein is CAARSSGYNYGYTF.

The V gene is TRBV14, the J gene TRBJ1-1, with 9 bases aligning to TRBD1. V trimming: 3 bases; J trimming: 3 bases; junction bases outside the gene matches: 14. The germline V gene has CDR1 SGHDN and CDR2 FVKESK. CDR3 size: 18 residues. This chain's CDR3 is CASSHFPGQGRGDTEAFF. The CDR3 DNA is TGTGCCAGCAGCCATTTCCCGGGACAGGGAAGAGGGGACACTGAAGCTTTCTTT.

The chain recombines TRBV7-9 with TRBJ2-6, with a possible D match to TRBD1 (5 bases). V lost 5 bases, J lost 2 bases, and 13 bases lay in between. The CDR3 runs 16 residues. CDR1 is SEHNR and CDR2 is FQNEAQ in the germline V gene (reference sequence). CDR3 in DNA: TGTGCCAGCAGCCCCCAGGGTATTGCTGGGGCCAACGTCCTGACTTTC. Its protein is CASSPQGIAGANVLTF.

The chain combines TRBV10-3 with TRBJ2-7; D is unclear. Germline V gene data show CDR1 as ENHRY and CDR2 as SYGVKD. Trimming pared 6 bases from V and 0 bases from J, leaving 6 bases between. CDR3 length: 12 amino acids. The CDR3 spells CAISPYSYEQYF. CDR3 coding DNA: TGTGCCATCAGCCCCTACTCCTACGAGCAGTACTTC.

The V gene is TRBV28, the J gene TRBJ2-7; possibly TRBD2 for D (5 bases). Trimming removed 7 bases at V and 4 bases at J, with 11 bases between. Germline CDR1 reads MDHEN; CDR2 reads SYDVKM. This CDR3 contains 12 residues. CDR3 amino acids: CASISGGYEQYF. CDR3 nucleotides: TGTGCCAGCATCTCTGGCGGGTACGAGCAGTACTTC.

As to this clone: One end of the junction varies from germline; a read error may be responsible. The V gene is TRBV10-3, the J gene TRBJ2-7; tentatively, D is TRBD1 (7 bases). This CDR3 spans 13 amino acids. Germline CDR1 and CDR2: ENHRY and SYGVKD. The CDR3: CAISEDRRDRAVF. CDR3 sequence (DNA): TGTGCCATCAGTGAGGACAGGCGGGACAGAGCTGTATTC.

Only one count was recorded for this clone. The chain joins TRBV7-9 to TRBJ1-2; D remains unclear. CDR3 length: 13 residues. The germline V and J ends were trimmed by 0 bases and 7 bases, with 9 bases remaining between them. CDR1 is SEHNR, CDR2 FQNEAQ, per germline (reference sequence). For the CDR3, the DNA is TGTGCCAGCAGCTTAGCCGGGGAGGCTGGCTACACCTTC. Translating it yields CASSLAGEAGYTF.

V usage is TRBV19 and J usage is TRBJ1-5; possibly TRBD1 for D (5 bases). CDR1 and CDR2 (germline): LNHDA, SQIVND (reference sequence). The CDR3 is 15 amino acids. Trimming removed 3 bases at V and 2 bases at J, with 11 bases between. CDR3 in DNA: TGTGCCAGTAGTATTCTTTTAGGGGGCAATCAGCCCCAGCATTTT. Translation: CASSILLGGNQPQHF.